A single sample gave rise to the 23 T cell receptor beta chains below, sequenced in a study of blood T cell repertoires in COVID-19. Sequencing used immunoSEQ multiplex PCR; TCRdb keeps in-frame clones, though not all of them. The repertoire consists of tens of thousands of clones, with 86% occurring once and the leading ten covering 5.5% to 8%. What was sequenced was peripheral blood. The receptor source for this set is a man aged 45 to 65 with active COVID-19.

V gene TRBV19 combines with J gene TRBJ1-6; TRBD1 aligns across 7 bases. The junction had 5 bases not matched to a gene; V was cut back by 7 bases and J by 11 bases. CDR1 is LNHDA, CDR2 SQIVND, per germline (reference sequence). CDR3 length: 12 residues. CDR3 bases: TGTGCCAGTAACAGGGGATTAACACCCCTCCACTTT. This encodes CASNRGLTPLHF.

This chain uses TRBV12-3 or TRBV12-4 with TRBJ1-1, with D tentatively TRBD1 (5 bases). CDR3 length equals 12 residues. Trimming pared 1 base from V and 7 bases from J, leaving 7 bases between. As DNA, the CDR3 is TGTGCCAGCAGTTTAGACAGGATTGAAGCTTTCTTT. Translating it yields CASSLDRIEAFF.

The chain uses TRBV5-5 and TRBJ2-2, with D perhaps TRBD2 (5 bases). V shed 4 bases and J shed 0 bases, with 16 bases lying between them. The germline V gene has CDR1 SGHKS and CDR2 YYEKEE (reference sequence). The length of the CDR3 is 17 residues. The CDR3 sequence is CASSPTNRGTNTGELFF. The CDR3 coding sequence is TGTGCCAGCAGCCCTACGAACCGGGGTACGAACACCGGGGAGCTGTTTTTT.

The chain joins TRBV6-2 or TRBV6-3 to TRBJ2-5; D perhaps matches TRBD2 (7 bases). The V end lost 6 bases, the J end lost 4 bases, and 12 bases lay between the germline ends. The CDR3 totals 13 residues. Germline CDR1 reads MNHEY; CDR2 reads SVGEGT. The CDR3 nucleotides are TGTGCCAGCAGCCCCGGGGGGCTAGAGACCCAGTACTTC. This translates into CASSPGGLETQYF.

The chain is built from TRBV7-9 and TRBJ2-7; 11 bases map to TRBD2. This CDR3 has 16 amino acids. J gave up 5 bases and V 5 bases, and 11 bases lay outside the gene matches. Germline CDR1 is SEHNR and CDR2 is FQNEAQ (reference sequence). The CDR3 here is CASSPGLAETRNEQYF. Here the CDR3 DNA reads TGTGCCAGCAGCCCGGGACTAGCGGAAACCCGAAACGAGCAGTACTTC.

This chain connects TRBV3-1 (or the pseudogene TRBV3-2) to TRBJ2-5; 8 bases align to TRBD1. The CDR3 has 16 residues. V lost 4 bases and J lost 5; bases outside the gene matches: 12. Germline CDR1 is LGHDT and CDR2 is YNNKEL (reference sequence). The CDR3 coding sequence is TGTGCCAGCAGCCTCCGCGGGACAGGCGAGCGGGAGACCCAGTACTTC. It translates to CASSLRGTGERETQYF.

V usage is TRBV12-3 or TRBV12-4 and J usage is TRBJ1-4; the D gene is possibly TRBD1 (5 bases). With 7 bases removed from V and 7 bases from J, the gap between germline ends came to 10 bases. CDR3 length: 12 amino acids. CDR3 in amino acids: CASNQGPEKLFF. CDR3 bases: TGTGCCAGCAACCAGGGTCCTGAAAAACTGTTTTTT.

The rearrangement links TRBV19 to TRBJ2-1; 8 nucleotides agree with TRBD2. The CDR3 covers 16 residues. The junction had 7 bases not matched to a gene; V was cut back by 2 bases and J by 4 bases. The germline gives CDR1 LNHDA, CDR2 SQIVND (reference sequence). The CDR3 nucleotides are TGTGCCAGTAGTATACTCACTAGCGGAGAGTACAATGAGCAGTTCTTC. Protein sequence: CASSILTSGEYNEQFF.

V and J are TRBV20-1 and TRBJ1-2, with D possibly TRBD1 on 5 matching bases. CDR1 is DFQATT and CDR2 is SNEGSKA in the germline V gene (reference sequence). The CDR3 has 13 residues. The V and J ends lost 3 bases and 2 bases respectively, with 10 bases between them. The CDR3: CSASVAGNYGYTF. Here the CDR3 DNA reads TGCAGTGCTAGTGTAGCAGGGAACTATGGCTACACCTTC.

This chain joins TRBV6-6 and TRBJ2-5; TRBD2 agrees at 9 bases. This CDR3 is built from 16 residues. Looked up from germline, CDR1 is MNHNY and CDR2 is SVGAGI (reference sequence). V lost 1 base and J lost 3; bases outside the gene matches: 6. In DNA, the CDR3 is TGTGCCAGCAGTTACTTGGGAGCGGGGGGTGAAGAGACCCAGTACTTC. Translating it yields CASSYLGAGGEETQYF.

In its sample, this clone was seen once. The rearrangement uses TRBV7-9 and TRBJ2-1; perhaps TRBD2 as D (6 bases). Germline CDR1 reads SEHNR; CDR2 reads FQNEAQ (reference sequence). Trimming shortened V by 2 bases and J by 9 bases, and 11 bases separated the two germline ends. The CDR3 consists of 13 residues. The CDR3 DNA sequence: TGTGCCAGCAGCTTAACGGGAGTAGGTGAGCAGTTCTTC. This translates into CASSLTGVGEQFF.

V is TRBV2 and J is TRBJ2-5; 13 positions agree with TRBD2. The CDR3 is 17 amino acids. The V and J ends lost 5 bases and 1 base, in that order; junction bases with no gene match: 7. Germline CDR1 reads SNHLY; CDR2 reads FYNNEI. The CDR3 spells CASSPRTSGGSQETQYF. The CDR3 nucleotides read TGTGCCAGCAGTCCACGGACTAGCGGGGGCTCCCAAGAGACCCAGTACTTC. The full variable domain, completed using reference TRBV2 and TRBJ2-5, is EPEVTQTPSHQVTQMGQEVILRCVPISNHLYFYWYRQILGQKVEFLVSFYNNEISEKSEIFDDQFSVERPDGSNFTLKIRSTKLEDSAMYFCASSPRTSGGSQETQYFGPGTRLLVL.

This clone is a singleton in its sample. The gene calls are TRBV12-3 or TRBV12-4 and TRBJ1-4; TRBD1 aligns across 9 bases. V lost 7 bases, J lost 13 bases, and 7 bases stayed unmatched. The CDR3 extends over 12 amino acids. The CDR3 DNA is TGTGCCAGCACAAGGACAGGGGAGGGACTGTTTTTT. As protein: CASTRTGEGLFF.

V usage is TRBV5-1 and J usage is TRBJ2-3; 10 positions agree with TRBD1. J was trimmed by 3 bases and V by 4 bases; bases with no gene match: 5. The germline V gene has CDR1 SGHRS and CDR2 YFSETQ. CDR3 length: 15 residues. Here the CDR3 DNA reads TGCGCCAGCAGCGACGGACAGGGGGTAACAGATACGCAGTATTTT. Translating gives CASSDGQGVTDTQYF.

The J gene is TRBJ1-5, the V gene TRBV4-1, with D tentatively TRBD1 (5 bases). CDR3 length: 13 amino acids. Per the germline V gene, CDR1 is MGHRA and CDR2 is YSYEKL. V gave up 4 bases and J gave up 4 bases, with 8 bases separating them. The CDR3 protein is CASSPRGNQPQHF. The CDR3 nucleotides are TGCGCCAGCAGCCCCCGGGGGAATCAGCCCCAGCATTTT.

This clone was recorded a few times. In DNA form, the CDR3 reads TGTGCCATCAGTGAGTCGTCCAGATCAGATACGCAGTATTTT. This encodes CAISESSRSDTQYF. The chain has TRBV10-3 and TRBJ2-3; unclear D gene. Looked up from germline, CDR1 is ENHRY and CDR2 is SYGVKD. CDR3 length equals 14 residues. The germline V and J ends were trimmed by 0 bases and 4 bases, with 8 bases remaining between them.

The chain links TRBV29-1 to TRBJ1-1; D ambiguous. The CDR3 is made up of 10 amino acids. CDR1 is SQVTM and CDR2 is ANQGSEA in the germline V gene. V was shortened by 7 bases and J by 1 base, with 4 bases between the two germline ends. The CDR3 sequence is CSAGNTEAFF. Here the CDR3 DNA reads TGCAGCGCCGGGAACACTGAAGCTTTCTTT.

This sequence joins TRBV7-9 and TRBJ2-4; TRBD2 matches 14 bases. CDR3 size: 16 residues. The J segment lost 6 bases and the V segment lost 3 bases, leaving 4 bases of the junction unmatched. The germline CDR1 and CDR2 sequences are SEHNR and FQNEAQ (reference sequence). The chain's CDR3 is CASSLTSGGAGNIQYF. The CDR3 nucleotides read TGTGCCAGCAGCTTGACTAGCGGGGGGGCCGGAAACATTCAGTACTTC.

This chain links TRBV19 with TRBJ2-2; 9 bases align to TRBD1. The CDR3 runs to 16 residues. Germline lookup yields CDR1 LNHDA and CDR2 SQIVND (reference sequence). The junction had 7 bases not matched to a gene; V was cut back by 7 bases and J by 1 base. The CDR3 DNA is TGTGCCAGTAATAAGGGGGGACAGGGGAACACCGGGGAGCTGTTTTTT. Its translation: CASNKGGQGNTGELFF. The variable domain in full, completed from reference TRBV19 and TRBJ2-2, reads DGGITQSPKYLFRKEGQNVTLSCEQNLNHDAMYWYRQDPGQGLRLIYYSQIVNDFQKGDIAEGYSVSREKKESFPLTVTSAQKNPTAFYLCASNKGGQGNTGELFFGEGSRLTVL.

This rearrangement joins TRBV6-5 to TRBJ1-1; no clear D gene. V was cut by 0 bases and J by 1 base, with 12 bases left in between. The CDR3 extends over 16 amino acids. CDR1 and CDR2 from the germline V gene are MNHEY and SVGAGI. CDR3 region: CASSYSRVGSNTEAFF. The DNA of the CDR3 is TGTGCCAGCAGTTACTCGAGGGTTGGGTCGAACACTGAAGCTTTCTTT.

The V and J genes are TRBV6-4 and TRBJ2-7, with 13 bases identical to TRBD2. The germline V gene encodes CDR1 MRHNA and CDR2 SNTAGT. There are 22 residues in the CDR3. Trimming took 0 bases from V and 4 from J; bases not matched to a gene: 21. The CDR3 sequence: CASSDSGLAGSLVKTNVYEQYF. In DNA form, the CDR3 reads TGTGCCAGCAGTGACTCGGGACTAGCGGGGTCTTTGGTAAAAACGAATGTATACGAGCAGTACTTC.

The J gene is TRBJ2-2, the V gene TRBV11-2; 7 bases fit TRBD1. V was clipped by 3 bases and J by 4 bases; unmatched bases: 8. The CDR3 is 16 residues long. The germline V gene encodes CDR1 SGHAT and CDR2 FQNNGV. CDR3 region: CASSFRTGRGTGELFF. CDR3 DNA: TGTGCCAGCAGCTTCCGGACAGGACGGGGCACCGGGGAGCTGTTTTTT.

On this clone itself: At one end the junction does not follow the germline gene, possibly because of a read error. This sequence joins TRBV7-9 and TRBJ1-2, with 7 nucleotides matching TRBD1. The V gene's germline CDR1 is SEHNR and CDR2 FQNEAQ (reference sequence). The CDR3 runs to 12 residues. CDR3 protein: CASSLQGRFPFF. CDR3 nucleotides: TGTGCCAGCAGTCTACAGGGGCGGTTTCCTTTCTTC.